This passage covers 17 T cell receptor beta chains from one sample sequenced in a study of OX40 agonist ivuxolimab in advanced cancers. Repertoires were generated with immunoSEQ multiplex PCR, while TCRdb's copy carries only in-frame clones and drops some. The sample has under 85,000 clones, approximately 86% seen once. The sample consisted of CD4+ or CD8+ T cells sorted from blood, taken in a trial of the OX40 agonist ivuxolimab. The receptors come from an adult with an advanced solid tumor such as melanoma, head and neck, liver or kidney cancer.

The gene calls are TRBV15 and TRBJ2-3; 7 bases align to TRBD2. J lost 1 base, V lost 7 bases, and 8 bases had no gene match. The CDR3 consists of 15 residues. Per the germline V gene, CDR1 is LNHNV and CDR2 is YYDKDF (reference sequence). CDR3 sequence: CATMVGAGRTDTQYF. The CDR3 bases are TGTGCCACCATGGTGGGAGCGGGACGCACAGATACGCAGTATTTT.

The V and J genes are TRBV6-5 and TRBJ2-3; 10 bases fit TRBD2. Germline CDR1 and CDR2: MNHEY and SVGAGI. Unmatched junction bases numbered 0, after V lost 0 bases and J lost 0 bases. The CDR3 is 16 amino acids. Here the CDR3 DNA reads TGTGCCAGCAGTTACTCTAGCGGGGGGAGCACAGATACGCAGTATTTT. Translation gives CASSYSSGGSTDTQYF.

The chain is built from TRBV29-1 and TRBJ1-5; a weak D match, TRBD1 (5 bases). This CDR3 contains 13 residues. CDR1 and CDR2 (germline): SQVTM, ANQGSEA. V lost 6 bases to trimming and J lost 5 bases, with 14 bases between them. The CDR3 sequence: CSVGAAGDQPQHF. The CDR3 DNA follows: TGCAGCGTAGGGGCGGCGGGGGATCAGCCCCAGCATTTT.

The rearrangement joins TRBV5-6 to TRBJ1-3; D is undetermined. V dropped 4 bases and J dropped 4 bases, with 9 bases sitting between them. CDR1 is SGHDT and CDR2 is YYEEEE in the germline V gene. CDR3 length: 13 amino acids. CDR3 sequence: CASSVSWGNTIYF. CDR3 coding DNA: TGTGCCAGCAGCGTTTCGTGGGGAAACACCATATATTTT.

CDR3 sequence: CAGGRANEKLFF. The CDR3 region has the DNA TGTGCCGGGGGAAGGGCGAATGAAAAACTGTTTTTT. V usage is TRBV6-6 and J usage is TRBJ1-4, with D tentatively TRBD1 (5 bases). CDR1 and CDR2 from the germline V gene are MNHNY and SVGAGI (reference sequence). Trimming removed 11 bases at V and 5 bases at J, with 12 bases between. The CDR3 length is 12 residues.

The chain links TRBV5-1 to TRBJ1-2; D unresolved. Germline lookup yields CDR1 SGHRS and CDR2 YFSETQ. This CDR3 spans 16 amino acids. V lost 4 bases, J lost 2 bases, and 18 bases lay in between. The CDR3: CASSRPGMAENYGYTF. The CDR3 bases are TGCGCCAGCAGCCGCCCGGGAATGGCGGAGAACTATGGCTACACCTTC.

CDR3 nucleotides: TGTGCCAGCACCCCCCCGGGGGCAGGGAGGAATACGCAGTATTTT. It codes for CASTPPGAGRNTQYF. The chain links TRBV5-5 to TRBJ2-3; either TRBD1 or TRBD2 may supply D (6 bases each). Germline V gives CDR1 SGHKS, CDR2 YYEKEE (reference sequence). This CDR3 is built from 15 residues. The ends were cut back, 6 bases at V and 7 bases at J, with 21 bases in the middle.

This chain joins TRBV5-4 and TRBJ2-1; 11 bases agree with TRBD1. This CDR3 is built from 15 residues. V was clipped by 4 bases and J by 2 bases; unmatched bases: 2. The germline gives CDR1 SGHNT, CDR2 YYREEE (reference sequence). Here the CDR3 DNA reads TGTGCCAGCAGCAGGGGACAGGGGGCCTACAATGAGCAGTTCTTC. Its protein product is CASSRGQGAYNEQFF.

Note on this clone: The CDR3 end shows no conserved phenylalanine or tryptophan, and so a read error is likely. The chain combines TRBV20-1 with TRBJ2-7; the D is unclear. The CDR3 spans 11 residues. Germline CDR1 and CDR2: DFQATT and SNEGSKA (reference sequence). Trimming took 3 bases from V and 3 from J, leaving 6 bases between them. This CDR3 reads CSASPRYEQYL. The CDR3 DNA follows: TGCAGTGCTAGTCCGCGCTACGAGCAGTACCTC.

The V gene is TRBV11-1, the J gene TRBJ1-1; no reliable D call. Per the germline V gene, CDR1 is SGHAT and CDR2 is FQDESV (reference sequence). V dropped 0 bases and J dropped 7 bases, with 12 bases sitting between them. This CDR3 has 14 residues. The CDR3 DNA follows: TGTGCCAGCAGCTTAGCGGGATACCCCGGTGAAGCTTTCTTT. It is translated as CASSLAGYPGEAFF.

CDR3 amino acids: CASSIGGHPYGNQPQHF. The CDR3 region has the DNA TGTGCCAGTAGTATAGGGGGACACCCCTACGGCAATCAGCCCCAGCATTTT. The chain uses TRBV19 and TRBJ1-5; possible D gene TRBD1, 6 bases. This CDR3 has 17 amino acids. Trimming took off 1 base at V and 2 bases at J, with 15 bases between the two ends. Germline loops: CDR1 LNHDA, CDR2 SQIVND (reference sequence).

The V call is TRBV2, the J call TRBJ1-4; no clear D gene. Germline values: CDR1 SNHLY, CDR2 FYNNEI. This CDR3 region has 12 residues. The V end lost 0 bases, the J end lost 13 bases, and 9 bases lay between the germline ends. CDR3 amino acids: CASSEAGLRLFF. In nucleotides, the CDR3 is TGTGCCAGCAGTGAAGCTGGCCTTAGACTGTTTTTT.

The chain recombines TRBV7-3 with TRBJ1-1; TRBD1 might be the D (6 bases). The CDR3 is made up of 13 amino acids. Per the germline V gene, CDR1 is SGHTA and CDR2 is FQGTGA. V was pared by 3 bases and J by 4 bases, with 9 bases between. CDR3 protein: CASSFKGGTEAFF. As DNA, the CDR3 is TGTGCCAGCAGCTTTAAAGGGGGCACTGAAGCTTTCTTT.

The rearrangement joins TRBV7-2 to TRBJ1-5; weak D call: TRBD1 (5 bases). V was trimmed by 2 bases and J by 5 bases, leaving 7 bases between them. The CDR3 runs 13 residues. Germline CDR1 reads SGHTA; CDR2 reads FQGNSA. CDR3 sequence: CASSLTRDQPQHF. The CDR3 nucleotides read TGTGCCAGCAGCTTAACCAGGGATCAGCCCCAGCATTTT.

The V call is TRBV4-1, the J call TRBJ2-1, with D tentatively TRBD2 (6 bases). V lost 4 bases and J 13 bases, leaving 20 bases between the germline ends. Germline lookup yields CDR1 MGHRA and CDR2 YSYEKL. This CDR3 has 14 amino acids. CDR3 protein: CASSPTGVGAGQFF. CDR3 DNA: TGCGCCAGCAGCCCTACAGGAGTGGGAGCGGGTCAGTTCTTC.

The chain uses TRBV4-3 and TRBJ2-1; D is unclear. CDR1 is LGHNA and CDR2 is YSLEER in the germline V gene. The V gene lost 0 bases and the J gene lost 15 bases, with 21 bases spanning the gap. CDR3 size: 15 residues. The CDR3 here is CASSQDWVAPRVRFF. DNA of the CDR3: TGCGCCAGCAGCCAAGATTGGGTAGCTCCTAGAGTACGGTTCTTC.

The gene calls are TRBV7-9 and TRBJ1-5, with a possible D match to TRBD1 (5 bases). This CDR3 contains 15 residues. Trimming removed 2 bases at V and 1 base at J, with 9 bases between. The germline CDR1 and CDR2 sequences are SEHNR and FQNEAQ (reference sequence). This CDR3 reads CASSLTQGSNQPQHF. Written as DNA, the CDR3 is TGTGCCAGCAGCTTAACCCAGGGAAGCAATCAGCCCCAGCATTTT.